The T cell receptor (beta chain) described here comes from a study of T cell clonotyping in hematopoietic cell transplantation. Whole-study findings and limits: No sorting was done, leaving CD4 and CD8 contributions mixed. At the given depth, recipient repertoires were over 95% de novo clonotypes. Graft donor and pretransplant recipient Inverse Simpson Index values predicted broader posttransplant TCR diversity.

A remark on this clone: Its antigen remains unknown.

The table came from immunoSEQ multiplex PCR; TCRdb's copy has only in-frame clones and leaves some out. Of about 50,000 clones detected, 85% to 90% appear once; the ten largest clones hold 5.9%. CDR1 and CDR2 (germline): MNHEY, SVGAGI. The CDR3 covers 15 residues. Trimming removed 6 bases from V and 0 bases from J, with 13 bases in between. Time point meaning: recipient sample about 28 days before transplant, after cytoreduction. Sample: peripheral blood mononuclear cells, taken before stem cell transplant. The clonotype was recovered from a man between 60 and 70 years old with biphenotypic leukemia. Some clones in this sample may be carry-over from other donors' samples. This rearrangement joins TRBV6-5 to TRBJ2-3; D uncertain. The CDR3 loop is CASSPTYSSTDTQYF. As DNA, the CDR3 is TGTGCCAGCAGCCCGACTTACTCTAGCACAGATACGCAGTATTTT.